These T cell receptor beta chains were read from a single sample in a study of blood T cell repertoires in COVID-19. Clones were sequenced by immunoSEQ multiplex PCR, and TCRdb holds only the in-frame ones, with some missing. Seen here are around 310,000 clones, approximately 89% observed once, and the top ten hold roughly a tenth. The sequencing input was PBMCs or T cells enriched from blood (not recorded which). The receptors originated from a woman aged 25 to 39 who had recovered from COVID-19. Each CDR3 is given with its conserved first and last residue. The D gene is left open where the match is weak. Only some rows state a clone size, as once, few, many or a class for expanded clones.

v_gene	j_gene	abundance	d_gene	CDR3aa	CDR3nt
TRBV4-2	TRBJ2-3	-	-	CASSYPGHRTDTQYF	TGTGCCAGCAGCTACCCGGGACATCGCACAGATACGCAGTATTTT
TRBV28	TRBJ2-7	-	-	CASSLDKNRLNEQYF	TGTGCCAGCAGTTTAGATAAGAACAGATTGAACGAGCAGTACTTC
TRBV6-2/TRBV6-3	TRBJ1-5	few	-	CASSLMGRSYSNQPQHF	TGTGCCAGCAGTCTGATGGGCAGATCTTATAGCAATCAGCCCCAGCATTTT
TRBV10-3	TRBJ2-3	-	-	CAISAGGSGTDTQYF	TGTGCCATCAGTGCCGGCGGGTCGGGCACAGATACGCAGTATTTT
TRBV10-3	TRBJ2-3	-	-	CAISQLDTQYF	TGTGCCATCAGCCAATTAGATACGCAGTATTTT
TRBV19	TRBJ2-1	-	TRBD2	CASRDRAGGNNEQFF	TGTGCCAGTAGGGACCGTGCGGGAGGGAACAATGAGCAGTTCTTC
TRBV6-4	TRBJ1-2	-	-	CASSDSGKIDGYTF	TGTGCCAGCAGTGACTCGGGCAAGATTGATGGCTACACCTTC
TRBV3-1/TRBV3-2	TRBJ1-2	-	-	CASTTTQALNYGYTF	TGTGCCAGCACGACCACTCAGGCGCTTAACTATGGCTACACCTTC
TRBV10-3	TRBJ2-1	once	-	CAISESLTDPSYNEQFF	TGTGCCATCAGTGAGTCCCTGACAGATCCCTCCTACAATGAGCAGTTCTTC
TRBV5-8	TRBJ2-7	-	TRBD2	CASQYERGSVTYEQYF	TGTGCCAGCCAGTACGAGCGGGGCTCGGTTACCTACGAGCAGTACTTC
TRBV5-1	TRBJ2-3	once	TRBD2	CASSFPRLAGDVADTQYF	TGCGCCAGCAGCTTCCCAAGACTAGCGGGAGACGTGGCAGATACGCAGTATTTT
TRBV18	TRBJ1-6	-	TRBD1	CASSPPGQGANNSPLHF	TGTGCCAGCTCACCACCGGGACAGGGGGCGAATAATTCACCCCTCCACTTT
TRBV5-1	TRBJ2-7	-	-	CASSPGSGIQRLSHEQYF	TGCGCCAGCAGCCCCGGTTCTGGTATCCAGCGTCTTTCTCACGAGCAGTACTTC
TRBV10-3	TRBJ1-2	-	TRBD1	CAISLMGQGTTYTF	TGTGCCATCAGCCTAATGGGACAGGGGACTACCTACACCTTC
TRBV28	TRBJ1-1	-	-	CASSLSPRMNTEAFF	TGTGCCAGCAGTTTATCCCCCAGAATGAACACTGAAGCTTTCTTT
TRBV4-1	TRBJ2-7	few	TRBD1	CASSETGTGSYEQYF	TGCGCCAGCAGCGAGACCGGGACAGGGAGCTACGAGCAGTACTTC
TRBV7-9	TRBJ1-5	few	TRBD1	CASSLVGQDNQPQHF	TGTGCCAGCAGCTTAGTAGGACAGGACAATCAGCCCCAGCATTTT
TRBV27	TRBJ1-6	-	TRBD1	CASSYQGAGSPLHF	TGTGCCAGCAGTTACCAGGGGGCGGGGTCACCCCTCCACTTT
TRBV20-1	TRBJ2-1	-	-	CSARWANEQFF	TGCAGTGCTAGATGGGCCAATGAGCAGTTCTTC
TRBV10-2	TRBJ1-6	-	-	CASKESGGHSPLHF	TGCGCCAGCAAGGAAAGCGGGGGGCATTCACCCCTCCACTTT
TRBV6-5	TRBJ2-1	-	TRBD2	CASRHLAGVRSEQFF	TGTGCCAGCAGACATCTAGCGGGAGTCCGGAGTGAGCAGTTCTTC
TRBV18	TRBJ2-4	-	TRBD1	CASSLTSGGQNIQYF	TGTGCCAGCTCACTTACCTCAGGGGGCCAAAACATTCAGTACTTC
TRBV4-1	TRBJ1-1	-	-	CASSQGGVNTEAFF	TGCGCCAGCAGCCAAGGGGGGGTGAACACTGAAGCTTTCTTT
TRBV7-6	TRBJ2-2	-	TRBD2	CASSPSLAGGPGELFF	TGTGCCAGCAGCCCCTCACTAGCGGGAGGCCCCGGGGAGCTGTTTTTT
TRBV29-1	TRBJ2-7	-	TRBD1	CSVVRGARTGGRKQYF	TGCAGCGTTGTAAGAGGGGCCCGGACAGGGGGGAGGAAGCAGTACTTC
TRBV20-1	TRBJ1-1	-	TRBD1	CSASPVDRAGTEAFF	TGCAGTGCTAGTCCCGTAGACAGGGCTGGCACTGAAGCTTTCTTT
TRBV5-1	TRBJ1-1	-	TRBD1	CASSGRTGNTEAFF	TGCGCCAGCAGCGGCCGGACAGGAAACACTGAAGCTTTCTTT
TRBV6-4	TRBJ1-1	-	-	CASSGESNTEAFF	TGTGCCAGCAGTGGGGAGTCGAACACTGAAGCTTTCTTT
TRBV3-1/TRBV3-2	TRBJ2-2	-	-	CASSQVDRDSYTGELFF	TGTGCCAGCAGCCAAGTGGACCGGGACTCATACACCGGGGAGCTGTTTTTT
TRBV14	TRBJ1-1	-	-	CASNLARADTEAFF	TGTGCCAGCAACCTTGCGCGCGCCGACACTGAAGCTTTCTTT
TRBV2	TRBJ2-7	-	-	CASWVGRTYEQYF	TGTGCCAGCTGGGTTGGGAGAACCTACGAGCAGTACTTC
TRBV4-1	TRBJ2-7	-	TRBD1	CASSQGQNYEQYF	TGCGCCAGCAGCCAGGGACAGAACTACGAGCAGTACTTC
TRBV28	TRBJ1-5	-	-	CASSLFSVTGIMSNQPQHF	TGTGCCAGCAGTTTATTCAGTGTAACAGGGATAATGAGCAATCAGCCCCAGCATTTT
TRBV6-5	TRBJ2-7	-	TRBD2	CASSYARGGSYEQYF	TGTGCCAGCAGTTACGCTCGCGGGGGCTCCTACGAGCAGTACTTC
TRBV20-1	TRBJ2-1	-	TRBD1	CSARTGTEQFF	TGCAGTGCTCGGACAGGAACTGAGCAGTTCTTC
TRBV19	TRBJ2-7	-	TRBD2	CASTRGLAGPKAEQYF	TGTGCCAGTACCCGCGGACTAGCGGGACCTAAGGCCGAGCAGTACTTC
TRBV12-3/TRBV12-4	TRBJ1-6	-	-	CASSLGRAPLHF	TGTGCCAGCAGTTTAGGGAGAGCACCCCTCCACTTT